The rows below give T cell receptor beta chains drawn from one sample of a study of beta chain features in type 1 diabetes. Using immunoSEQ multiplex PCR, the repertoire was profiled, and TCRdb retains in-frame clones only, with some absent. Among fewer than 550,000 clones listed, roughly 10% were seen once. What was sequenced was naive CD4+ T cells from blood. These receptor sequences come from a woman aged 18 to 35 in good health. Both conserved end residues are part of each CDR3. The D gene is left open where the match is weak. Only part of the rows carry a size: once, few, many, or a class if the clone is expanded.

clone size	V gene	D gene	J gene	CDR3 DNA	CDR3 protein
few	TRBV10-3	NA	TRBJ2-7	TGTGCCATCAGTGCCCCGGGACACCAAGCCTACGAGCAGTACTTC	CAISAPGHQAYEQYF
NA	TRBV5-4	NA	TRBJ2-6	TGTGCCAGCAGCTTGGGCGGGTCTGGGGCCAACGTCCTGACTTTC	CASSLGGSGANVLTF
few	TRBV28	NA	TRBJ1-5	TGTGCCAGCAGTTTATTTCGGCAATCTCAGCCCCAGCATTTT	CASSLFRQSQPQHF
NA	TRBV30	NA	TRBJ1-1	TGTGCCTGGAGTGCCCGGAACAGGCCGAACACTGAAGCTTTCTTT	CAWSARNRPNTEAFF
NA	TRBV7-8	TRBD1	TRBJ2-5	TGTGCCAGCAGCCGGACAGGGTCTAAAGAGACCCAGTACTTC	CASSRTGSKETQYF
NA	TRBV29-1	NA	TRBJ2-3	TGCAGCGTTGATGGGATCCGGGACCTCGTAAGTTGGTCGACAGATACGCAGTATTTT	CSVDGIRDLVSWSTDTQYF
few	TRBV5-1	NA	TRBJ2-4	TGCGCCAGCAGCTTACTTTGGACAGCGCGCGCCAAAAACATTCAGTACTTC	CASSLLWTARAKNIQYF
few	TRBV4-3	NA	TRBJ2-1	TGCGCCAGCAGCCAAGGGGCCACATACAATGAGCAGTTCTTC	CASSQGATYNEQFF
NA	TRBV7-9	NA	TRBJ1-4	TGTGCCAGCAGCCCACAGGGAAATGAAAAACTGTTTTTT	CASSPQGNEKLFF
few	TRBV4-3	TRBD2	TRBJ2-5	TGCGCCAGCAGCCAAGAAGGACTAGCGGGAATGCGAGAGACCCAGTACTTC	CASSQEGLAGMRETQYF
NA	TRBV7-9	NA	TRBJ1-1	TGTGCCAGCAGCTTCCCGGGGGGAGCTTTCTTT	CASSFPGGAFF
few	TRBV5-4	NA	TRBJ1-5	TGTGCCAGCAGCTTGGGGGAGGGTCAGCCCCAGCATTTT	CASSLGEGQPQHF
NA	TRBV7-2	NA	TRBJ2-2	TGTGCCAGCAGCTTAGCGACAGTCCCCGGGGAGCTGTTTTTT	CASSLATVPGELFF
few	TRBV4-1	TRBD1	TRBJ1-5	TGCGCCAGCAGCCCCCGAGGAGGGGGCTATCAGCCCCAGCATTTT	CASSPRGGGYQPQHF
few	TRBV7-2	NA	TRBJ2-6	TGTGCCAGCAGCCGTCCCTCTGGGGCCAACGTCCTGACTTTC	CASSRPSGANVLTF
few	TRBV7-2	NA	TRBJ2-5	TGTGCCAGCAGTCGAACGACAAAGCAAGAGACCCAGTACTTC	CASSRTTKQETQYF
NA	TRBV7-9	NA	TRBJ2-4	TGTGCCAGCAGCTTAGGCCCCCCCAAAAACATTCAGTACTTC	CASSLGPPKNIQYF
NA	TRBV29-1	NA	TRBJ1-5	TGCAGCGTCCGGGACAGCAATCAGCCCCAGCATTTT	CSVRDSNQPQHF
few	TRBV20-1	NA	TRBJ2-1	TGCAGTGCCCTGAGTAATGAGCAGTTCTTC	CSALSNEQFF
few	TRBV7-3	NA	TRBJ1-1	TGTGCCAGCAGCCTAATGAGGGACAACACTGAAGCTTTCTTT	CASSLMRDNTEAFF
NA	TRBV5-1	NA	TRBJ2-1	TGCGCCAGCAGCTTAACGTCCAACAACAATGAGCAGTTCTTC	CASSLTSNNNEQFF
NA	TRBV7-2	NA	TRBJ1-6	TGTGCCAGCAGCCCGAGCGGGACTTATAATTCACCCCTCCACTTT	CASSPSGTYNSPLHF
few	TRBV18	TRBD1	TRBJ2-5	TGTGCCAGCTCACCAGGGACAGGGGCCCAAGAGACCCAGTACTTC	CASSPGTGAQETQYF
NA	TRBV7-3	NA	TRBJ1-6	TGTGCCAGCAGCTTAGTGCAGGGTGGTTCACCCCTCCACTTT	CASSLVQGGSPLHF
NA	TRBV9	NA	TRBJ2-1	TGTGCCAGCAGCCCCTACCCTACCGACCCTCAGTTCTTC	CASSPYPTDPQFF
few	TRBV7-2	NA	TRBJ2-3	TGTGCCAGCAGCTTAAGGCTGTCGGGGAGCACAGATACGCAGTATTTT	CASSLRLSGSTDTQYF
few	TRBV7-3	NA	TRBJ2-3	TGTGCCAGCAGCTTCAGAGGGACTTCCGCCACAGATACGCAGTATTTT	CASSFRGTSATDTQYF